This passage covers 9 T cell receptor beta chains from one sample sequenced in a study of CD8 T cells in ankylosing spondylitis. From the 5' RACE reads, TCRdb called clonotypes with MiXCR, one entry per CDR3 protein. The data contain more than 150,000 distinct CDR3 sequences, roughly 13% of them seen just once; the ten biggest clones take up approximately 9.9%. The sample taken for sequencing was blood, either unsorted or a sorted T cell fraction (not recorded which). All receptors derive from a female donor with ankylosing spondylitis or in good health (not recorded which).

This clonotype was found many times. This chain joins TRBV12-3 or TRBV12-4 and TRBJ2-5; D is undetermined. This CDR3 region has 15 residues. V lost 0 bases, J lost 5 bases, and 13 bases lay in between. The CDR3 sequence is CASSLAPAGRETQYF. The CDR3, as DNA: TGTGCCAGCAGTTTAGCGCCCGCAGGTCGGGAGACCCAGTACTTC.

Comments on this clonotype: A junction end diverges from the germline sequence, so it may reflect a read error. The genes are TRBV5-6 and TRBJ1-2, with D tentatively TRBD1 (6 bases). This CDR3 has 16 residues. In germline, CDR1 is SGHDT, CDR2 YYEEEE. This CDR3 is CAGSLGGTRTNYGYTF. CDR3 DNA: TGTGCCGGCAGCCTAGGGGGGACACGGACTAACTATGGCTACACCTTC. Based on the CDR3 plus reference TRBV5-6 and TRBJ1-2, the full variable domain is DAGVTQSPTHLIKTRGQQVTLRCSPKSGHDTVSWYQQALGQGPQFIFQYYEEEERQRGNFPDRFSGHQFPNYSSELNVNALLLGDSALYLCAGSLGGTRTNYGYTFGSGTRLTVV.

This clonotype has a count of ten or more. The chain is built from TRBV12-3 or TRBV12-4 and TRBJ2-2, with TRBD2 matching 8 bases. This CDR3 has 15 residues. With V trimmed by 7 bases and J by 1 base, 5 bases remained unmatched. The CDR3 sequence: CASTLLAVNTGELFF. In DNA, the CDR3 is TGTGCCAGCACCTTACTAGCGGTGAACACCGGGGAGCTGTTTTTT.

This clonotype was found many times. V gene TRBV7-9 combines with J gene TRBJ1-1, with 9 bases matching TRBD1. The CDR3 length is 15 residues. J lost 0 bases, V lost 7 bases, and 6 bases had no gene match. The germline gives CDR1 SEHNR, CDR2 FQNEAQ (reference sequence). The CDR3 region is CASTDRGSLNTEAFF. The CDR3 coding sequence is TGTGCCAGCACTGACAGGGGGTCGTTGAACACTGAAGCTTTCTTT.

This clonotype was picked up many times. This chain joins TRBV5-1 and TRBJ2-1; D is uncertain. The CDR3 covers 15 residues. Germline assignment: CDR1 SGHRS and CDR2 YFSETQ. V gave up 0 bases and J gave up 0 bases, with 7 bases separating them. CDR3 in DNA: TGCGCCAGCAGCTTGGCCCAGTACTCCTACAATGAGCAGTTCTTC. It yields the protein CASSLAQYSYNEQFF.

This clonotype was detected only a few times. The chain recombines TRBV5-1 with TRBJ2-2; weak D call: TRBD2 (5 bases). This CDR3 has 15 amino acids. V was shortened by 4 bases and J by 5 bases, with 15 bases between the two germline ends. CDR1 is SGHRS and CDR2 is YFSETQ in the germline V gene. The CDR3 loop is CASSTDGVRTGELFF. CDR3 DNA: TGCGCCAGCAGCACGGACGGGGTCAGAACCGGGGAGCTGTTTTTT.

This clonotype was found many times. The chain links TRBV4-2 to TRBJ2-5; 7 bases are shared with TRBD2. V shed 3 bases, J shed 4 bases, and the junction held 2 bases outside the gene matches. The CDR3 is 13 amino acids. CDR1 and CDR2 from the germline V gene are LGHNA and YNFKEQ. The CDR3 DNA follows: TGTGCCAGCAGCCAGTTAGCGGGAGAGACCCAGTACTTC. This encodes CASSQLAGETQYF.

This clonotype was counted at least ten times. The chain carries TRBV7-6 and TRBJ2-1; D is unresolved. The CDR3 has 14 residues. V was pared by 0 bases and J by 7 bases, with 10 bases between. Germline V gene sequence: CDR1 SGHVS, CDR2 FNYEAQ. This CDR3 is CASSLATAGNEQFF. The CDR3 DNA is TGTGCCAGCAGCTTAGCTACTGCTGGGAATGAGCAGTTCTTC.

This clonotype was seen repeatedly, ten times or more. The chain is built from TRBV20-1 and TRBJ2-1; D call uncertain. The V gene's germline CDR1 is DFQATT and CDR2 SNEGSKA (reference sequence). The CDR3 has 10 amino acids. The ends were cut back, 2 bases at V and 8 bases at J, with 4 bases in the middle. Here the CDR3 reads CSARNDEQFF. The CDR3 DNA is TGCAGTGCTAGAAATGATGAGCAGTTCTTC.